This TCR beta chain was recorded in a study of post-analysis software for immune sequencing data. At the level of the study: Clinical courses comprised relapsing-remitting, secondary progressive and progressive-relapsing multiple sclerosis.

Worth noting for this clonotype: Its specificity is not known.

General study findings and limits: Five TRBV segments, including TRBV5-6, TRBV5-1 and TRBV20-1, were more frequent in patients than controls. Samples from a shared batch, those prepared together, strongly co-clustered by F measure. Compared against controls, patients with multiple sclerosis displayed significantly lower normalized Chao1 diversity.

cDNA libraries of TCR beta carried unique molecular identifiers. The T cell input of about 1 to 10 million gave roughly 0.5 million cDNA molecules. TCRdb ran MiXCR on the PCR reads and lists one entry per CDR3 protein. The table has approximately 690,000 distinct CDR3 sequences, 59% seen once. From germline, CDR1 is SEHNR and CDR2 FQNEAQ (reference sequence). The CDR3 extends over 19 amino acids. V gave up 5 bases and J gave up 5 bases; unmatched junction bases: 18. The chain employs TRBV7-9 and TRBJ2-4; TRBD2 matches 10 bases. The sequence was obtained from a girl aged 2-10 years with multiple sclerosis. Input material: blood. The DNA for the CDR3 is TGTGCCAGCAGCCCAGGGCGGCTAGCGGGAGACCAAACTCAAAACATTCAGTACTTC. Amino acids: CASSPGRLAGDQTQNIQYF. Full variable domain (outside the CDR3, taken from reference TRBV7-9 and TRBJ2-4): DTGVSQNPRHKITKRGQNVTFRCDPISEHNRLYWYRQTLGQGPEFLTYFQNEAQLEKSRLLSDRFSAERPKGSFSTLEIQRTEQGDSAMYLCASSPGRLAGDQTQNIQYFGAGTRLSVL.